A selection of T cell receptor beta chains follows, all from one sample in a study of T-cell reconstitution after alpha-beta-depleted transplantation in children. MiXCR, run by TCRdb on the PCR reads, gives a single entry per CDR3 protein. The table lists fewer than 700,000 distinct CDR3 sequences, more than 20% of them singletons, with 13% to 15% in the top ten. Sequences were derived from PBMCs, mostly from graft donor cells, sampled 360 days after TCRalphabeta/CD19-depleted stem cell transplant. These receptor sequences come from a boy less than two years old who had a stem cell transplant for acute myeloid leukemia, so the T cells may come from the graft donor. CDR3s include the opening cysteine and the closing phenylalanine or tryptophan.

len,v_gene,CDR3aa
12,TRBV12-3/TRBV12-4,CASGEQQAEQYF
17,TRBV7-2,CASSLVPDRGGRKTQYF
17,TRBV7-3,CASSARTSPGSYNEQFF
11,TRBV10-3,CATRESYEQYF
13,TRBV6-1,CASSKPGLRELFF
13,TRBV20-1,CSAHRVGGTEAFF
15,TRBV12-3/TRBV12-4,CASSIGQGRAGELFF
11,TRBV29-1,CSVETGSGYTF
14,TRBV20-1,CSAPDRPGGEKLFF
16,TRBV6-5,CASSYSTGGLNYGYTF
14,TRBV12-3/TRBV12-4,CASSSTGGSTEAFF
15,TRBV7-2,CASSFFRAGNQPQHF
16,TRBV15,CATSSTSGWSTDTQYF
15,TRBV5-1,CASSLKRGDTDTQYF
14,TRBV10-3,CAISESTFSYEQYF
17,TRBV6-5,CASSYHVAGGRGNEQFF